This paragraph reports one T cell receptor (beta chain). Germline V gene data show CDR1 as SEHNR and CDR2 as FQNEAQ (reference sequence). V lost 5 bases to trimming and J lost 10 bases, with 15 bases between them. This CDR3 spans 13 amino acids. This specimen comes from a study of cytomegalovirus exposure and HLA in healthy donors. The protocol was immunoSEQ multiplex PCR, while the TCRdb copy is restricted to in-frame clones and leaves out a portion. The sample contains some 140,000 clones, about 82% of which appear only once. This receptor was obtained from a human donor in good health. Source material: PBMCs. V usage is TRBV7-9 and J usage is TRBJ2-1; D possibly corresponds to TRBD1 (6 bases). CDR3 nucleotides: TGTGCCAGCAGCCCTGCAGGGGCAGGGGAGCAGTTCTTC. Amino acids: CASSPAGAGEQFF.